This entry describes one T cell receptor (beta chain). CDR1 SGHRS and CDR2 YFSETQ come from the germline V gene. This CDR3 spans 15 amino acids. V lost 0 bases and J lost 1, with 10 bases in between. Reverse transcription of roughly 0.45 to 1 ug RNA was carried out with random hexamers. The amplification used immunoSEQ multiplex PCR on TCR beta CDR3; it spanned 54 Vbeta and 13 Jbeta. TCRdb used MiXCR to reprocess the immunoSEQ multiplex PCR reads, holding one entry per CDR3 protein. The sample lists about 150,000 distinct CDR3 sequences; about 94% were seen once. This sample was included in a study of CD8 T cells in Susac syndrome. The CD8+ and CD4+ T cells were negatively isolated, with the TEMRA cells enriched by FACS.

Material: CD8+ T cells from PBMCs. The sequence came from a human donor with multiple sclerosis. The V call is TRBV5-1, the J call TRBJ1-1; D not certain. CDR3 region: CASSLALERNTEAFF. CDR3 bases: TGCGCCAGCAGCTTGGCCCTCGAACGGAACACTGAAGCTTTCTTT. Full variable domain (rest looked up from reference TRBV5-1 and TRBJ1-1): KAGVTQTPRYLIKTRGQQVTLSCSPISGHRSVSWYQQTPGQGLQFLFEYFSETQRNKGNFPGRFSGRQFSNSRSEMNVSTLELGDSALYLCASSLALERNTEAFFGQGTRLTVV.